This TCR beta chain was recovered during a study of blood T cell repertoires in COVID-19. Across the study: Donors in the United States, Italy and Spain gave samples during acute or convalescent COVID-19. In each case, the material was cDNA or gDNA derived from T cells, B-cell-depleted T cells, or PBMCs.

This clone was observed a single time. TCRdb's table, derived via immunoSEQ multiplex PCR, lists solely in-frame clones and lacks some. Altogether about 24,000 clones are present, more than 75% being singletons, with the ten largest covering about 5%. This CDR3 spans 15 amino acids. Germline CDR1 is SGDLS and CDR2 is YYNGEE. V trimming: 4 bases; J trimming: 4 bases; junction bases outside the gene matches: 5. The sequence was collected from a man aged 50 to 60 with active COVID-19. Sample: peripheral blood. The chain is built from TRBV9 and TRBJ2-1; 10 bases are a match to TRBD2. Written as DNA, the CDR3 is TGTGCCAGCAGCCTAGCGGGGGAAACATACAATGAGCAGTTCTTC. Amino acid sequence: CASSLAGETYNEQFF. Full variable domain (missing parts from reference TRBV9 and TRBJ2-1): DSGVTQTPKHLITATGQRVTLRCSPRSGDLSVYWYQQSLDQGLQFLIQYYNGEERAKGNILERFSAQQFPDLHSELNLSSLELGDSALYFCASSLAGETYNEQFFGPGTRLTVL.